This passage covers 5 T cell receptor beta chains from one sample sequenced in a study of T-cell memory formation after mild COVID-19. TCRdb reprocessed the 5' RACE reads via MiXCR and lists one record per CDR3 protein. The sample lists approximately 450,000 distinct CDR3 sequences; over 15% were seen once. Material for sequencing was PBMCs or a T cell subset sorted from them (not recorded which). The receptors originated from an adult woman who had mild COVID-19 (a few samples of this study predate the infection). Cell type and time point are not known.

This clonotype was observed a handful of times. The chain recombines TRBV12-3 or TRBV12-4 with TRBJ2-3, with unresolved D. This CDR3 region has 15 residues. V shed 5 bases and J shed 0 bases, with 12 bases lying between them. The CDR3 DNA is TGTGCCAGCAGTCTACGGATCCTTAGCACAGATACGCAGTATTTT. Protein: CASSLRILSTDTQYF.

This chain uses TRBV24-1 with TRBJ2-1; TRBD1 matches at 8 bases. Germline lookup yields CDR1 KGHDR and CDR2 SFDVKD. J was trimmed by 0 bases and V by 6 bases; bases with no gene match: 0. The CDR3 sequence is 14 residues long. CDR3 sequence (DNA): TGTGCCACCAGTCAGGGGGCCTCCTACAATGAGCAGTTCTTC. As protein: CATSQGASYNEQFF.

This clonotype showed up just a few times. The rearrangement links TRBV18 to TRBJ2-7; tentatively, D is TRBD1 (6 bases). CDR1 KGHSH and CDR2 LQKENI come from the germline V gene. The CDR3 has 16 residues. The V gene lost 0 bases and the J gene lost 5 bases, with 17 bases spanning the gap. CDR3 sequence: CASSPPGWDTMNEQYF. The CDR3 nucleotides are TGTGCCAGCTCACCACCGGGCTGGGACACAATGAACGAGCAGTACTTC. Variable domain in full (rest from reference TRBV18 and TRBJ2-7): NAGVMQNPRHLVRRRGQEARLRCSPMKGHSHVYWYRQLPEEGLKFMVYLQKENIIDESGMPKERFSAEFPKEGPSILRIQQVVRGDSAAYFCASSPPGWDTMNEQYFGPGTRLTVT.

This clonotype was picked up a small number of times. DNA of the CDR3: TGTGCCACTACCCCAACCGGGTTAAGCGGGGCCGTCCGCACCGGGGAGCTGTTTTTT. Translation: CATTPTGLSGAVRTGELFF. The rearrangement links TRBV27 to TRBJ2-2; 7 bases map to TRBD2. CDR1 and CDR2 (germline): MNHEY, SMNVEV (reference sequence). This CDR3 is built from 19 residues. V was clipped by 10 bases and J by 4 bases; unmatched bases: 24.

The CDR3 bases are TGCAGTGCTAGAGTCGGGACAGGGGTTTCCGAGCAGTACTTC. It translates to CSARVGTGVSEQYF. The chain couples TRBV20-1 to TRBJ2-7; 10 nucleotides line up with TRBD1. J was trimmed by 6 bases and V by 1 base; bases with no gene match: 6. Germline CDR1 and CDR2: DFQATT and SNEGSKA (reference sequence). This CDR3 has 14 amino acids.